This T cell receptor (beta chain) was recorded in a study of T cell responses to AZD1222 COVID-19 vaccine. On the study more broadly: Combined were second doses at about 4 or about 12 weeks. Study-wide points: The sample set comprised mostly white British donors with more females, and clonal diversity was possibly underestimated.

This CDR3 is 16 amino acids long. V was shortened by 3 bases and J by 1 base, with 14 bases between the two germline ends. CDR1 and CDR2 (germline): SEHNR, FQNEAQ (reference sequence). Worth noting for this clone: Its antigen is unknown.

The repertoire was sequenced with immunoSEQ multiplex PCR; TCRdb's copy has only in-frame clones and lacks some. This table has about 110,000 clones, 88% appearing once. The sample here was peripheral blood, taken on day 0 of AZD1222 vaccination. The receptor's source is an adult in good health. V and J are TRBV7-9 and TRBJ2-3, with unresolved D. CDR3 in DNA: TGTGCCAGCAGCTTCGACTCACTTTGGGGCACAGATACGCAGTATTTT. Protein: CASSFDSLWGTDTQYF.